One and the same sample provided the 4 T cell receptor beta chains below, sequenced in a study of T cell responses to AZD1222 COVID-19 vaccine. Generated by immunoSEQ multiplex PCR, the TCRdb table keeps only in-frame clones and is missing some. Of 90,000 to 150,000 clones in the sample, about nine tenths were seen once. The sequenced sample was peripheral blood, obtained 28 days after the second AZD1222 dose. Receptors were obtained from an adult who received the AZD1222 COVID-19 vaccine.

The rearrangement uses TRBV6-2 or TRBV6-3 and TRBJ1-2, with 7 bases aligning to TRBD1. CDR3 length equals 13 residues. The V gene's germline CDR1 is MNHEY and CDR2 SVGEGT. V was clipped by 5 bases and J by 7 bases; unmatched bases: 7. This CDR3 is CASSPDRAGGYTF. CDR3 nucleotides: TGTGCCAGCAGTCCCGACAGGGCGGGTGGCTACACCTTC.

The gene calls are TRBV6-5 and TRBJ1-1, with D perhaps matching TRBD1 (5 bases). V shed 7 bases and J shed 4 bases, with 13 bases lying between them. The CDR3 sequence is 13 residues long. The germline gives CDR1 MNHEY, CDR2 SVGAGI. DNA for the CDR3: TGTGCCAGCACTGTAACAGGCGCCACTGAAGCTTTCTTT. Translating gives CASTVTGATEAFF.

The V call is TRBV5-5, the J call TRBJ1-4; D remains ambiguous. CDR1 is SGHKS, CDR2 YYEKEE, per germline (reference sequence). The germline V and J ends were trimmed by 2 bases and 4 bases, with 6 bases remaining between them. This CDR3 comprises 13 residues. The CDR3 sequence: CASSFQDNEKLFF. The CDR3 DNA sequence: TGTGCCAGCAGCTTCCAGGATAATGAAAAACTGTTTTTT.

As for this clone: Other DNA sequences in this sample translate to the same CDR3. The gene calls are TRBV12-3 or TRBV12-4 and TRBJ1-2, with a weak D call TRBD1 (5 bases). V was pared by 5 bases and J by 8 bases, with 12 bases between. CDR3 length: 12 residues. The DNA for the CDR3 is TGTGCCAGCAGTCCTGGGGGATACGGCTACACCTTC. As protein: CASSPGGYGYTF.